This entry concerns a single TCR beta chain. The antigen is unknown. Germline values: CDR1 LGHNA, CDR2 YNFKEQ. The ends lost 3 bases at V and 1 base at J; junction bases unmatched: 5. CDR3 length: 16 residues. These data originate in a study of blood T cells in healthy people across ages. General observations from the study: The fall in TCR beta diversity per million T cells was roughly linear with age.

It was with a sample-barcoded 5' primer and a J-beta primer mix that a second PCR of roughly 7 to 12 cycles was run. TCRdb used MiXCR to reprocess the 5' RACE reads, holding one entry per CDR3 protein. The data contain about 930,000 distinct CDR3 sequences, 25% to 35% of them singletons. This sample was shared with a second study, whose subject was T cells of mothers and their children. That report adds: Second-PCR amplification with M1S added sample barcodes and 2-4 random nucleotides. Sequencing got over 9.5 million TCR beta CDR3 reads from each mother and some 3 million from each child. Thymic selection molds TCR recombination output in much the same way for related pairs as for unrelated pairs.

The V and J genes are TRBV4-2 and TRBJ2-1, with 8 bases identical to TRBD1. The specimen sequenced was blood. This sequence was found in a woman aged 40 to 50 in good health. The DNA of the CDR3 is TGTGCCAGCAGCCACGCAGGACAGGGATCCTACAATGAGCAGTTCTTC. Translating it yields CASSHAGQGSYNEQFF.